This TCR beta chain was sequenced in a study of monozygotic twins with inflammatory bowel disease. Overall study results and limits: Twin concordance left repertoire similarity unchanged, with limited power a possible explanation for this lack of difference.

Each CDR3 protein gets one entry in TCRdb, which reprocessed the 5' RACE reads and gives no DNA. The sample is made up of more than 350,000 distinct CDR3 sequences, and the top ten hold 2.4% of it. With regard to this clonotype: Its target is not known.

Without any T cell sorting, total RNA was isolated from whole blood. CDR1 DFQATT and CDR2 SNEGSKA come from the germline V gene (reference sequence). The CDR3 covers 15 residues. The receptor was isolated from a human donor with ulcerative colitis or Crohn's disease, or a healthy co-twin of an affected twin (not recorded which). Sequenced material: blood. The chain employs TRBV20-1 and TRBJ2-7; TCRdb selects TRBD2, and the lack of DNA leaves this call unchecked. The CDR3 is CSAETGTSGSREQYF.